This TCR beta chain emerged from a study of blood T cell repertoires in COVID-19. As for the study in general: Researchers got acute and convalescent COVID-19 samples from the United States, Italy and Spain.

The CDR3 spans 14 residues. Germline assignment: CDR1 SNHLY and CDR2 FYNNEI. The ends were cut back, 2 bases at V and 11 bases at J, with 13 bases in the middle. As processed by the authors: Reference gene primer amplification in the assay estimated nucleated cell counts. This table comes from immunoSEQ multiplex PCR, and its TCRdb copy is limited to in-frame clones, with some not included. From that table come the V and J calls and clone size; the DNA was used to work out D and trimming. The repertoire holds about 200,000 clones, with around 86% as singletons. This clone was observed a few times. The J gene is TRBJ1-6, the V gene TRBV2; no firm D call. The sequence derives from a man between 40 and 49 years old with acute COVID-19. The material sequenced was PBMCs or T cells enriched from blood (not recorded which). CDR3 in DNA: TGTGCCAGCAGTGAATGGGCAGGTCCCGCACCCCTCCACTTT. Protein sequence: CASSEWAGPAPLHF.